A selection of T cell receptor beta chains follows, all from one sample in a study of regulatory T cells in long-lasting Graves disease. MiXCR was run by TCRdb on the multiplex PCR reads, yielding one entry per CDR3 protein. The sample shows roughly 500,000 distinct CDR3 sequences, roughly 21% of them seen only once. Sample: peripheral blood mononuclear cells (PBMCs), taken when the disease was refractory, from a patient treated with antithyroid drugs. Every receptor here comes from a female donor with Graves disease. CDR3s include the opening cysteine and the closing phenylalanine or tryptophan. Each record gives: J gene, V gene, D gene, clone size, CDR3 DNA, CDR3 protein. A D gene is named only where the DNA matches it firmly. Clone size is not always given. Where it is, it says once, few, many or a class for expanded clones.

J: TRBJ2-5
V: TRBV20-1
D: NA
size: many
DNA: TGCAGTGCTATTCAAGGGTCGGACTTTCAAGAGACCCAGTACTTC
CDR3: CSAIQGSDFQETQYF

J: TRBJ1-5
V: TRBV19
D: NA
size: NA
DNA: TGTGCCAGTAGTATAGTTTCAGGCTACAGCAATCAGCCCCAGCATTTT
CDR3: CASSIVSGYSNQPQHF

J: TRBJ2-1
V: TRBV11-1
D: NA
size: once
DNA: TGTGCCAGCAGCTTAGTTAACTATGGTGAGCAGTTCTTC
CDR3: CASSLVNYGEQFF

J: TRBJ2-1
V: TRBV7-9
D: NA
size: NA
DNA: TGTGCCAGCAGCCCCGGAGGGGGGGATGAGCAGTTCTTC
CDR3: CASSPGGGDEQFF

J: TRBJ1-1
V: TRBV14
D: NA
size: NA
DNA: TGTGCCAGCAGCCTTCGTCCCGGGTGGGGCACTGAAGCTTTCTTT
CDR3: CASSLRPGWGTEAFF

J: TRBJ2-7
V: TRBV20-1
D: NA
size: few
DNA: TGCAGTGCCAACCCCCCGGCGTCCTACGAGCAGTACTTC
CDR3: CSANPPASYEQYF

J: TRBJ1-5
V: TRBV19
D: NA
size: many
DNA: TGTGCCAGTAGTATAGTAGCAAAGGGGAATCAGCCCCAGCATTTT
CDR3: CASSIVAKGNQPQHF

J: TRBJ1-4
V: TRBV12-3/TRBV12-4
D: TRBD1
size: many
DNA: TGTGCCAGCAGTCTACAGGGGGCGCAAGGTGAAAAACTGTTTTTT
CDR3: CASSLQGAQGEKLFF

J: TRBJ2-3
V: TRBV29-1
D: NA
size: many
DNA: TGCAGCGTAAGACTAGAAGCGGCTACGCAGTATTTT
CDR3: CSVRLEAATQYF

J: TRBJ2-7
V: TRBV12-3/TRBV12-4
D: NA
size: many
DNA: TGTGCCAGCAGGCCAGACGGGACCTACGAGCAGTACTTC
CDR3: CASRPDGTYEQYF

J: TRBJ2-7
V: TRBV7-9
D: NA
size: NA
DNA: TGTGCCAGCAGCTTAGTGATTGGTGGATTCTACGAGCAGTACTTC
CDR3: CASSLVIGGFYEQYF

J: TRBJ2-5
V: TRBV24-1
D: NA
size: many
DNA: TGTGCCACCAGTGAGGGAACGGGAGTTGAGACCCAGTACTTC
CDR3: CATSEGTGVETQYF

J: TRBJ2-1
V: TRBV11-2
D: NA
size: NA
DNA: TGTGCCAGCAGCTTAGACATGAATGAGCAGTTCTTC
CDR3: CASSLDMNEQFF

J: TRBJ1-2
V: TRBV6-1
D: TRBD1
size: few
DNA: TGTGCCAGCAGGGATGGACAGGGTTTCGTTGGCTACACCTTC
CDR3: CASRDGQGFVGYTF

J: TRBJ2-7
V: TRBV7-8
D: NA
size: NA
DNA: TGTGCCAGCAGCTCCAGGCTTGACGAGCAGTACTTC
CDR3: CASSSRLDEQYF

J: TRBJ2-3
V: TRBV27
D: NA
size: NA
DNA: TGTGCCAGCATACCGACCCCGGGACACAGAGCAGATACGCAGTATTTT
CDR3: CASIPTPGHRADTQYF

J: TRBJ2-5
V: TRBV20-1
D: NA
size: many
DNA: TGCAGTGCTACCACGAGTGGCCTGACTGGGACCCAGTACTTC
CDR3: CSATTSGLTGTQYF

J: TRBJ2-2
V: TRBV3-1
D: NA
size: few
DNA: TGTGCCAGCAGCCCCCTCGGGCCGTACACCGGGGAGCTGTTTTTT
CDR3: CASSPLGPYTGELFF

J: TRBJ1-5
V: TRBV7-8
D: TRBD1
size: NA
DNA: TGTGCCAGCAGCGAAGACAGGGCCCGCAATCAGCCCCAGCATTTT
CDR3: CASSEDRARNQPQHF

J: TRBJ2-1
V: TRBV6-5
D: NA
size: few
DNA: TGTGCCAGCAGTTACTCGGGGACAGAGCAGTTCTTC
CDR3: CASSYSGTEQFF

J: TRBJ1-2
V: TRBV28
D: NA
size: many
DNA: TGTGCCAGCACCGCCTACCAGGGGAGCTATGGCTACACCTTC
CDR3: CASTAYQGSYGYTF

J: TRBJ1-1
V: TRBV30
D: NA
size: few
DNA: TGTGCCTGGACCATGGACCCGGGGACTGAAGCTTTCTTT
CDR3: CAWTMDPGTEAFF